This TCR beta chain comes out of a study of shared clonotypes between healthy human individuals. V lost 6 bases to trimming and J lost 8 bases, with 14 bases between them. Per the germline V gene, CDR1 is MNHEY and CDR2 is SMNVEV (reference sequence). The CDR3 is 13 amino acids. Libraries were prepared by immunoSEQ multiplex PCR; TCRdb keeps only in-frame clonotypes and omits some of them. The table records more than 600,000 clones, roughly nine tenths of them present only once. Naive CD8 cells lacked CD45RO and underwent positive selection for CCR7, leaving out terminally differentiated effector memory CD45RA+ cells.

The source material was naive CD8+ T cells sorted from blood. This receptor was taken from a man aged 30-40 years in good health. The chain is built from TRBV27 and TRBJ1-3, with a tentative D call TRBD1 (6 bases). The CDR3 region is CASRRIQGDTIYF. The CDR3 DNA follows: TGTGCCAGCAGACGGATACAGGGAGACACCATATATTTT.